The 17 T cell receptor beta chains below all came from one sample that was sequenced in a study of PD-1 blockade in classical Hodgkin lymphoma. Autologous stem cell transplantation was followed by relapse in every patient, and brentuximab vedotin exposure varied. The assay was immunoSEQ multiplex PCR, and TCRdb's table has in-frame clones only and misses some. Of 41,000 or so clones in the sample, about 74% were seen once. Material: peripheral blood mononuclear cells (PBMCs), obtained at baseline. These receptors came from a human donor with classical Hodgkin lymphoma.

This clone showed up just once. The rearrangement links TRBV6-9 to TRBJ1-1, with D unresolved. V was shortened by 10 bases and J by 1 base, with 13 bases between the two germline ends. This CDR3 is built from 13 residues. Looked up from germline, CDR1 is MNHGY and CDR2 is SVAAGI. The CDR3 DNA follows: TGTGCCACCCGCTCCCGGGGGAACACTGAAGCTTTCTTT. This encodes CATRSRGNTEAFF.

J is TRBJ1-3 and V is TRBV6-5; D is perhaps TRBD1 (5 bases). Germline lookup yields CDR1 MNHEY and CDR2 SVGAGI. The CDR3 sequence is 14 residues long. Between the trimmed V and J ends, which lost 6 bases and 0 bases, there was a span of 9 bases. CDR3 in amino acids: CASRATVSGNTIYF. The CDR3 DNA reads TGTGCCAGCAGAGCGACAGTCTCTGGAAACACCATATATTTT.

The chain links TRBV6-6 to TRBJ1-1; TRBD1 matches 9 bases. Germline V CDR1 and CDR2: MNHNY, SVGAGI (reference sequence). The CDR3 runs to 15 residues. Trimming cost V 6 bases and J 4 bases; bases outside gene matches: 9. CDR3 region: CASSPGQGFGTEAFF. CDR3 coding DNA: TGTGCCAGCAGCCCTGGACAGGGGTTTGGCACTGAAGCTTTCTTT.

This clone was seen a handful of times. In DNA, the CDR3 is TGTGCCAGCAGTGAATCCCAGAACAATGAGCAGTTCTTC. Protein: CASSESQNNEQFF. This rearrangement joins TRBV6-4 to TRBJ2-1; D unresolved. In germline, CDR1 is MRHNA, CDR2 SNTAGT. V lost 3 bases to trimming and J lost 5 bases, with 8 bases between them. This CDR3 is 13 amino acids long.

The CDR3, as DNA: TGTGCCAGCGGGATAGGGGTGCAGCCCCAGCATTTT. Translated: CASGIGVQPQHF. The chain joins TRBV6-1 to TRBJ1-5; tentative D call: TRBD1 (5 bases). V lost 8 bases, J lost 7 bases, and 12 bases lay in between. This CDR3 region has 12 residues. Germline CDR1 MNHNS, CDR2 SASEGT.

This chain links TRBV29-1 with TRBJ2-5; D uncertain. V was clipped by 2 bases and J by 5 bases, with 12 bases between them. The V gene's germline CDR1 is SQVTM and CDR2 ANQGSEA. The CDR3 has 13 amino acids. This CDR3 reads CSVEQAVGETQYF. The CDR3 region has the DNA TGCAGCGTTGAACAGGCCGTTGGGGAGACCCAGTACTTC.

J is TRBJ1-1 and V is TRBV12-5, with D possibly matching TRBD1 (5 bases). The V end was cut by 2 bases, the J end by 4 bases, with 11 bases between. Germline V gene lookup returns CDR1 LGHNT and CDR2 FRNRAP. The CDR3 runs to 14 residues. The CDR3 region is CASGLQGRGTEAFF. CDR3 coding DNA: TGTGCTAGTGGTTTGCAGGGACGGGGCACTGAAGCTTTCTTT. Using reference TRBV12-5 and TRBJ1-1 for the parts outside the CDR3, the full variable domain is DARVTQTPRHKVTEMGQEVTMRCQPILGHNTVFWYRQTMMQGLELLAYFRNRAPLDDSGMPKDRFSAEMPDATLATLKIQPSEPRDSAVYFCASGLQGRGTEAFFGQGTRLTVV.

The chain links TRBV7-9 to TRBJ2-3; 12 bases fit TRBD2. Looked up from germline, CDR1 is SEHNR and CDR2 is FQNEAQ (reference sequence). The ends lost 5 bases at V and 8 bases at J; junction bases unmatched: 8. The CDR3 sequence is 15 residues long. The CDR3 sequence is CASSQTSGSLLTQYF. For the CDR3, the DNA is TGTGCCAGCAGCCAGACTAGCGGGAGTCTTCTTACGCAGTATTTT.

This chain connects TRBV6-6 to TRBJ1-5; 7 bases align to TRBD1. Germline CDR1 is MNHNY and CDR2 is SVGAGI (reference sequence). The junction had 5 bases not matched to a gene; V was cut back by 5 bases and J by 7 bases. The CDR3 is 13 amino acids. The CDR3 nucleotides read TGTGCCAGCAGTCCGACAGGGAGACAGCCCCAGCATTTT. It is translated as CASSPTGRQPQHF.

V gene TRBV18 combines with J gene TRBJ1-3; D gene uncertain. V was shortened by 0 bases and J by 2 bases, with 14 bases between the two germline ends. The germline V gene encodes CDR1 KGHSH and CDR2 LQKENI. The CDR3 extends over 17 amino acids. CDR3 amino acids: CASSPPGSLVPGNTIYF. The CDR3 DNA sequence: TGTGCCAGCTCACCACCGGGGTCCCTGGTCCCTGGAAACACCATATATTTT.

This chain joins TRBV19 and TRBJ2-1; 10 bases are a match to TRBD2. The germline V gene has CDR1 LNHDA and CDR2 SQIVND (reference sequence). The CDR3 runs 15 residues. The V gene end was trimmed by 6 bases and the J gene end by 8 bases; junction bases not matched to a gene: 10. Here the CDR3 reads CASSHMTSGPDEQFF. CDR3 in DNA: TGTGCCAGTAGCCATATGACTAGCGGGCCCGATGAGCAGTTCTTC.

J is TRBJ1-1 and V is TRBV27; TRBD1 might be the D (5 bases). This CDR3 is 13 amino acids long. Trimming cost V 11 bases and J 0 bases, with 13 bases left between them. In germline, CDR1 is MNHEY, CDR2 SMNVEV (reference sequence). The CDR3 loop is CARGHCMNTEAFF. The CDR3 DNA reads as TGTGCCCGCGGACATTGCATGAACACTGAAGCTTTCTTT.

The sample holds one count of this clone. This rearrangement joins TRBV6-6 to TRBJ2-3; D gene unclear. V was clipped by 3 bases and J by 4 bases, with 11 bases between them. This CDR3 has 14 amino acids. Germline V gene sequence: CDR1 MNHNY, CDR2 SVGAGI (reference sequence). CDR3: CASSYGPGADTQYF. CDR3 coding DNA: TGTGCCAGCAGTTATGGCCCTGGGGCAGATACGCAGTATTTT.

V is TRBV12-5 and J is TRBJ1-2; no definite D call. CDR3 length: 17 amino acids. Trimming cost V 8 bases and J 8 bases, with 30 bases left between them. Germline assignment: CDR1 LGHNT and CDR2 FRNRAP. CDR3 in amino acids: CASSLPGREGPPRGYTF. The DNA of the CDR3 is TGTGCTAGTTCCCTACCTGGAAGGGAAGGCCCTCCTCGGGGCTACACCTTC.

As regards this clone: This same CDR3 is encoded by further DNA sequences in the sample. V is TRBV30 and J is TRBJ1-5; possible D gene TRBD1, 6 bases. Germline values: CDR1 GTSNPN, CDR2 SVGIG (reference sequence). The CDR3 sequence is 14 residues long. Between the trimmed V and J ends, which lost 3 bases and 7 bases, there was a span of 16 bases. The CDR3, as DNA: TGTGCCTGGAGCGTACCCCAGGGGAACCAGCCCCAGCATTTT. Translating gives CAWSVPQGNQPQHF.

This clone was counted between two and nine times. The rearrangement links TRBV5-5 to TRBJ2-5; 7 nucleotides align to TRBD2. Germline lookup yields CDR1 SGHKS and CDR2 YYEKEE (reference sequence). The ends lost 3 bases at V and 1 base at J; junction bases unmatched: 0. This CDR3 spans 13 amino acids. CDR3 residues: CASSWEGQETQYF. In DNA, the CDR3 is TGTGCCAGCAGCTGGGAGGGCCAAGAGACCCAGTACTTC. Complete variable domain (other parts from reference TRBV5-5 and TRBJ2-5): DAGVTQSPTHLIKTRGQQVTLRCSPISGHKSVSWYQQVLGQGPQFIFQYYEKEERGRGNFPDRFSARQFPNYSSELNVNALLLGDSALYLCASSWEGQETQYFGPGTRLLVL.

V usage is TRBV6-5 and J usage is TRBJ2-7; TRBD1 is a possible D gene (6 bases). Trimming shortened V by 7 bases and J by 3 bases, and 16 bases separated the two germline ends. Per germline, CDR1 MNHEY and CDR2 SVGAGI. This CDR3 region has 14 residues. The CDR3 DNA reads TGTGCCAGCATCCCGCGAATAGGGGGCTACGAGCAGTACTTC. This sequence encodes CASIPRIGGYEQYF.